The entry below describes one TCR beta chain. Germline V gives CDR1 MNHEY, CDR2 SMNVEV (reference sequence). This CDR3 region has 15 residues. Trimming stripped 0 bases from V and 7 bases from J, with 10 bases between. The data were obtained in a study of blood T cell repertoires in COVID-19. Across the study: The analysed material was cDNA or gDNA that came from T cells, B-cell-depleted T cells, or PBMCs.

As handled by the study authors: Reference gene primer amplification gave estimated nucleated cell counts. Sequencing used immunoSEQ multiplex PCR; TCRdb keeps in-frame clones, though not all of them. Clone size and V and J calls were adopted from that table, with D and trimming inferred from the DNA. The sample carries some 400,000 clones, around 90% recorded once. The sample was peripheral blood. This clonotype was obtained from a man in his late teens or twenties with active or convalescent COVID-19. V is TRBV27 and J is TRBJ1-6, with D uncertain. This chain's CDR3 is CASSLSIGVNSPLHF. CDR3 DNA sequence: TGTGCCAGCAGTTTATCGATCGGTGTAAATTCACCCCTCCACTTT.